The T cell receptor (beta chain) under discussion was sequenced for a study of T cell responses to AZD1222 COVID-19 vaccine. Here immunoSEQ multiplex PCR was the method, and the copy in TCRdb shows in-frame clones only, minus some. The sample has 150,000 to 200,000 clones, about 92% seen once. The CDR3 is 16 amino acids. The V end was cut by 2 bases, the J end by 0 bases, with 11 bases between. The germline V gene encodes CDR1 MNHNS and CDR2 SASEGT. V gene TRBV6-1 combines with J gene TRBJ2-1; no firm D call. This material consisted of peripheral blood, taken 28 days after the second AZD1222 dose. The sequence came from an adult who received the AZD1222 COVID-19 vaccine. The CDR3 loop is CASSESQRSSYNEQFF. As DNA, the CDR3 is TGTGCCAGCAGTGAAAGCCAGAGAAGCTCCTACAATGAGCAGTTCTTC.